This TCR beta chain originates from a study of T cell responses to AZD1222 COVID-19 vaccine. General study points: Unmutated variant regions are reportedly targeted by nearly half of spike-specific TCRs. At study baseline, merely five or six AZD1222 recipients were seropositive. Vaccination with two AZD1222 doses was followed by a rise in Spike-specific TCR breadth and depth. White British ancestry dominated among donors, who included more females, and clonal diversity was possibly underestimated.

Repertoires were generated with immunoSEQ multiplex PCR, while TCRdb's copy carries only in-frame clones and drops some. The profile covers 70,000 to 95,000 clones, with around 89% appearing a single time and approximately 4.5% taken by the ten largest. There are 16 residues in the CDR3. Worth noting for this clone: No antigen is known for it.

The TCR sequence derives from an adult in good health. Material: peripheral blood, obtained on day 0 of MenACWY control vaccination. This chain joins TRBV21-1 and TRBJ1-1; the D call of TRBD1 is as the table states it, not checked on the DNA. TRBV21-1 is listed as a pseudogene. The DNA of the CDR3 is TGTGCCAGCAGCAAAGAGGGCCAGGGGCTGAACACTGAAGCTTTCTTT. Translation: CASSKEGQGLNTEAFF.